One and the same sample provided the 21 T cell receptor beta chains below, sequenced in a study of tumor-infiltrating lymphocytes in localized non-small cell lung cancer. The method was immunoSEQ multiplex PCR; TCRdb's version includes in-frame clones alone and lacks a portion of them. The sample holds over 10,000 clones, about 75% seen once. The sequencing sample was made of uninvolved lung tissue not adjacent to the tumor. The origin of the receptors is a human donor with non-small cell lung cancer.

The CDR3 sequence is CSVLTYEQYF. Written as DNA, the CDR3 is TGCAGCGTCCTAACTTACGAGCAGTACTTC. The chain has TRBV29-1 and TRBJ2-7; D is uncertain. Trimming shortened V by 6 bases and J by 4 bases, and 7 bases separated the two germline ends. The CDR3 extends over 10 amino acids. The germline CDR1 and CDR2 sequences are SQVTM and ANQGSEA.

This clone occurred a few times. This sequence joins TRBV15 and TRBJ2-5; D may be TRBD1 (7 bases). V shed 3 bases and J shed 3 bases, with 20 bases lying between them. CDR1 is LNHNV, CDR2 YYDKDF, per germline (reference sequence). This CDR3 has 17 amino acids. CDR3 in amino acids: CATSSSRGRPGEETQYF. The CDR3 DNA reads TGTGCCACCAGCAGCAGCAGGGGGAGGCCGGGGGAAGAGACCCAGTACTTC. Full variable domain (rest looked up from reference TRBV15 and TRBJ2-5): DAMVIQNPRYQVTQFGKPVTLSCSQTLNHNVMYWYQQKSSQAPKLLFHYYDKDFNNEADTPDNFQSRRPNTSFCFLDIRSPGLGDTAMYLCATSSSRGRPGEETQYFGPGTRLLVL.

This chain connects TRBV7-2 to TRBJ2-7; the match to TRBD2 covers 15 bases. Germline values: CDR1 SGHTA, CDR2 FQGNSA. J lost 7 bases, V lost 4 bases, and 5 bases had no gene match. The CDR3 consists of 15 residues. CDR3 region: CASSWTSGGAGEQYF. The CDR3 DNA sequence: TGTGCCAGCAGCTGGACTAGCGGGGGGGCGGGAGAGCAGTACTTC.

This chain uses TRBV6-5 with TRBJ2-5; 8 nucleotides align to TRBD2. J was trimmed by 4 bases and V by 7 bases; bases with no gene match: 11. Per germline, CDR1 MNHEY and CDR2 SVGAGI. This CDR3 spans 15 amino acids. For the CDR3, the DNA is TGTGCCAGCACGCTCAGCGGGAGTGGTGGAGAGACCCAGTACTTC. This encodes CASTLSGSGGETQYF.

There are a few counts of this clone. CDR3 region: CASSQSGGHDATNEKLFF. The CDR3 nucleotides read TGCGCCAGCAGCCAATCAGGGGGGCACGACGCAACTAATGAAAAACTGTTTTTT. The V call is TRBV4-3, the J call TRBJ1-4; 7 bases match TRBD1. This CDR3 is built from 18 residues. V gave up 2 bases and J gave up 0 bases; unmatched junction bases: 9. CDR1 LGHNA and CDR2 YSLEER come from the germline V gene.

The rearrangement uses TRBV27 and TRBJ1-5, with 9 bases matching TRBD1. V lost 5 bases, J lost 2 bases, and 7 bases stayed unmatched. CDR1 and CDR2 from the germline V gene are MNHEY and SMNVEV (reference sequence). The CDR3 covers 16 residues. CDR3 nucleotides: TGTGCCAGCAGTGGAACAGACAGGGGGGGCAATCAGCCCCAGCATTTT. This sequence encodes CASSGTDRGGNQPQHF.

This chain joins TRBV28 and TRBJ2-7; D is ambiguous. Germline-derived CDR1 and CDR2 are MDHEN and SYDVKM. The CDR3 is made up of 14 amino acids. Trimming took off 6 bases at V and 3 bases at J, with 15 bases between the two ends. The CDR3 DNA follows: TGTGCCAGCAGCCCACCCAACATGGTCTACGAGCAGTACTTC. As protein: CASSPPNMVYEQYF.

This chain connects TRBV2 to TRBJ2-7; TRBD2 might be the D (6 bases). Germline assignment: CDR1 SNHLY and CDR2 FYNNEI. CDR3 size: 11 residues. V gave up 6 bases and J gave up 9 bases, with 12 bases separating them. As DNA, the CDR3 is TGTGCCAGCAGGGGGGGTATTTGGCAGTACTTC. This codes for CASRGGIWQYF.

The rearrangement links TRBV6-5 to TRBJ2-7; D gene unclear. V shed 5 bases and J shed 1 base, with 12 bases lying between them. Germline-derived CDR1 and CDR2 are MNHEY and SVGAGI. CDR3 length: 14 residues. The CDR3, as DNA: TGTGCCAGCAGTCGAGAGAGCCCATCCTACGAGCAGTACTTC. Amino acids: CASSRESPSYEQYF.

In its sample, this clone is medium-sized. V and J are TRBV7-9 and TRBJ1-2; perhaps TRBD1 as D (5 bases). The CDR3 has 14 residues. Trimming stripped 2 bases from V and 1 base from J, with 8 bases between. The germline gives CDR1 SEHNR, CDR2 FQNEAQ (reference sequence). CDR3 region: CASSLSGDNYGYTF. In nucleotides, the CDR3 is TGTGCCAGCAGCTTATCGGGGGATAACTATGGCTACACCTTC.

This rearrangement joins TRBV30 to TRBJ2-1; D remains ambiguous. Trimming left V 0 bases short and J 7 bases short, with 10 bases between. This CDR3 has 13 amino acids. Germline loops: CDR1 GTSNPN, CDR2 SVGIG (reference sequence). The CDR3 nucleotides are TGTGCCTGGAGTGTTGGCCTGCCGAATGAGCAGTTCTTC. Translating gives CAWSVGLPNEQFF.

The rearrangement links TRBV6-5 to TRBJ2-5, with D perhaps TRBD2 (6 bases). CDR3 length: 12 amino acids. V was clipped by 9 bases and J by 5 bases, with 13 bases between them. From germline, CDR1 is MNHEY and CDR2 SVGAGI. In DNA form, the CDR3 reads TGTGCCAGTCGGGACTCCAGGGAGACCCAGTACTTC. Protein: CASRDSRETQYF.

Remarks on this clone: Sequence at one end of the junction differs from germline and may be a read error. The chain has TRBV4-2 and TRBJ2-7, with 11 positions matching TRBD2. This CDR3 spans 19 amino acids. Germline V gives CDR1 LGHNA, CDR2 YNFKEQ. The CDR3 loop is CASSQVTSGRKEDNYERYF. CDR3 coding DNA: TGTGCCAGCAGCCAGGTAACTAGCGGGAGAAAAGAGGACAACTACGAGCGGTACTTC.

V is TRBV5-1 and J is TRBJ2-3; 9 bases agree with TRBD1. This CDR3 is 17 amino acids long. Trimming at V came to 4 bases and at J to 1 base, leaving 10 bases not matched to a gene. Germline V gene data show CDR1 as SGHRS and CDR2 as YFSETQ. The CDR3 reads CASSALFGTGRTDTQYF. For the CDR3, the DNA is TGCGCCAGCAGCGCCTTGTTCGGGACAGGGCGCACAGATACGCAGTATTTT.

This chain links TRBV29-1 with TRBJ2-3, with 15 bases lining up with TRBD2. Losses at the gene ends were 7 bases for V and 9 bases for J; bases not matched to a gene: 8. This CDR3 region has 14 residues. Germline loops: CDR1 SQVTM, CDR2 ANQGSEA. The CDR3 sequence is CSAWTSGRGWTQYF. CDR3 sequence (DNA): TGCAGCGCCTGGACTAGCGGGAGGGGCTGGACGCAGTATTTT.

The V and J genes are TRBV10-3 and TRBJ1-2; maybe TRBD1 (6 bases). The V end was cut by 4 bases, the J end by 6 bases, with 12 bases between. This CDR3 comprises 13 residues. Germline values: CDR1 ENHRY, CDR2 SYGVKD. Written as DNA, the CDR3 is TGTGCCATCAGTGTTGACAGGTTCGATGGCTACACCTTC. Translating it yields CAISVDRFDGYTF.

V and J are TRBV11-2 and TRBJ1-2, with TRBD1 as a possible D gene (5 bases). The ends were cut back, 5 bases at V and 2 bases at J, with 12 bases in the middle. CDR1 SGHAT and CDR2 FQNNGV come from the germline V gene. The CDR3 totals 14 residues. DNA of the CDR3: TGTGCCAGCAGCGGATCCGAGGGGAACTATGGCTACACCTTC. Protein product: CASSGSEGNYGYTF.

The CDR3 here is CASSDGSTDTQYF. The DNA of the CDR3 is TGTGCCAGCAGTGATGGCTCCACAGATACGCAGTATTTT. J is TRBJ2-3 and V is TRBV25-1; no reliable D call. This CDR3 is 13 amino acids long. V lost 3 bases to trimming and J lost 2 bases, with 6 bases between them. Germline lookup yields CDR1 MGHDK and CDR2 SYGVNS.

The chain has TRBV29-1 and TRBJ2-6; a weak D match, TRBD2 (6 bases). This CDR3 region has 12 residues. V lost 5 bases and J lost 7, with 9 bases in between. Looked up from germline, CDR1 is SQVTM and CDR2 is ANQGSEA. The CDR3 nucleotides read TGCAGCGTTATGGGGGGAGCCAACGTCCTGACTTTC. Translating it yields CSVMGGANVLTF. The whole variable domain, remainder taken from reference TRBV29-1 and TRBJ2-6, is SAVISQKPSRDICQRGTSLTIQCQVDSQVTMMFWYRQQPGQSLTLIATANQGSEATYESGFVIDKFPISRPNLTFSTLTVSNMSPEDSSIYLCSVMGGANVLTFGAGSRLTVL.

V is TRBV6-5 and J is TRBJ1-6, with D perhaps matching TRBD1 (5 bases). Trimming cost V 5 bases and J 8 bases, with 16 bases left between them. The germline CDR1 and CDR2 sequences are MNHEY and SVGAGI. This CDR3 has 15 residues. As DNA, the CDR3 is TGTGCCAGCAGTAAACCCTTGTTGGGGGATTCACCCCTCCACTTT. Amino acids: CASSKPLLGDSPLHF.

This chain's CDR3 is CASSVHGGNTIYF. In DNA, the CDR3 is TGTGCCAGCAGTGTTCACGGTGGAAACACCATATATTTT. This sequence joins TRBV2 and TRBJ1-3; unclear D gene. V lost 4 bases and J lost 3, with 7 bases in between. In germline, CDR1 is SNHLY, CDR2 FYNNEI. This CDR3 region has 13 residues.